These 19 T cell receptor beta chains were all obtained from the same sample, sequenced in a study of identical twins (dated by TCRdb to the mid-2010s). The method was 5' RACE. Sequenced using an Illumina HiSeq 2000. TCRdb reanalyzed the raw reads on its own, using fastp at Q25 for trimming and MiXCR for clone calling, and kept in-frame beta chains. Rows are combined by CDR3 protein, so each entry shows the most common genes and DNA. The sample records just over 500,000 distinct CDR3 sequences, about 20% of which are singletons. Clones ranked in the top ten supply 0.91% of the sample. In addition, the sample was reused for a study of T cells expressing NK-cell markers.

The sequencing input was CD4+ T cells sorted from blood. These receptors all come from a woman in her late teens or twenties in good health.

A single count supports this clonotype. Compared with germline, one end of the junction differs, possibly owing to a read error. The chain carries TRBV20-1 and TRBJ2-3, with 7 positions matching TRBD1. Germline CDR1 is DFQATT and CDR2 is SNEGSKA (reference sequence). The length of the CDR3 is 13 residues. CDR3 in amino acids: CSARDRVGDTQYF. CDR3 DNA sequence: TGCAGTGCCAGAGACAGGGTCGGAGATACGCAGTATTTT.

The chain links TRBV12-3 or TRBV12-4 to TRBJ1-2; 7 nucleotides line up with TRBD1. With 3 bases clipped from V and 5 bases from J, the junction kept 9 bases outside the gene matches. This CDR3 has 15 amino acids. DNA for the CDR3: TGTGCCAGCAGTTTGGGCAGGGGGTTGTTATATGGCTACACCTTC. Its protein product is CASSLGRGLLYGYTF.

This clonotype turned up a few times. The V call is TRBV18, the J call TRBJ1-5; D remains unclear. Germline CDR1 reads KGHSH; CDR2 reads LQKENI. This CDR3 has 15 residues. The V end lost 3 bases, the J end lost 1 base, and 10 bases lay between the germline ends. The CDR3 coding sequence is TGTGCCAGCTCACCCTACGACGGGAGCAATCAGCCCCAGCATTTT. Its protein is CASSPYDGSNQPQHF.

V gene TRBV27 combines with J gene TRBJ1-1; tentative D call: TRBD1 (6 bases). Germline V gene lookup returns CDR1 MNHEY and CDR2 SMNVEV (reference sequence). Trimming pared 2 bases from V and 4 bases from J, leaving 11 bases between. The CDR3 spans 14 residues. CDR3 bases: TGTGCCAGCAGTTTAGGACGGGACACCACTGAAGCTTTCTTT. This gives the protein CASSLGRDTTEAFF.

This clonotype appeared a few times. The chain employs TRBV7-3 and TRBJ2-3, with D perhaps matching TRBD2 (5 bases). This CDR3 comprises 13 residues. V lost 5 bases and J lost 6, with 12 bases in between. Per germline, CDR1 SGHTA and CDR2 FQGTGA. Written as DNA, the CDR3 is TGTGCCAGCAGCGCCCGGACTTCGGATACGCAGTATTTT. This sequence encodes CASSARTSDTQYF. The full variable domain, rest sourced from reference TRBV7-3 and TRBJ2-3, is GAGVSQTPSNKVTEKGKYVELRCDPISGHTALYWYRQSLGQGPEFLIYFQGTGAADDSGLPNDRFFAVRPEGSVSTLKIQRTERGDSAVYLCASSARTSDTQYFGPGTRLTVL.

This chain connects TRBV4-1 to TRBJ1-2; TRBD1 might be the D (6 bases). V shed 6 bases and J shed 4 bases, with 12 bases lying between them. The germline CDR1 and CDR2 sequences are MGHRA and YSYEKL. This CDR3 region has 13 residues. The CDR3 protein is CASSWTERYGYTF. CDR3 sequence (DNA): TGCGCCAGCAGTTGGACAGAGCGCTATGGCTACACCTTC.

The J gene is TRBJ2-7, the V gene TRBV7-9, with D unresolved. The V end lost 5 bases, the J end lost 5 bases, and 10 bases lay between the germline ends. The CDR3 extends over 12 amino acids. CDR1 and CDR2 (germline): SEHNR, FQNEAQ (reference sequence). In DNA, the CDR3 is TGTGCCAGCAGCCATGCCCAGGACGAGCAGTACTTC. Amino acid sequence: CASSHAQDEQYF.

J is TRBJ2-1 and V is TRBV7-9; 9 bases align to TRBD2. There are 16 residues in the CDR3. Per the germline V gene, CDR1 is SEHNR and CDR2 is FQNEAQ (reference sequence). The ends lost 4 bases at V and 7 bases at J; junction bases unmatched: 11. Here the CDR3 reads CASSSTPGLAINEQFF. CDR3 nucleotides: TGTGCCAGCAGCTCCACGCCGGGACTAGCAATTAATGAGCAGTTCTTC.

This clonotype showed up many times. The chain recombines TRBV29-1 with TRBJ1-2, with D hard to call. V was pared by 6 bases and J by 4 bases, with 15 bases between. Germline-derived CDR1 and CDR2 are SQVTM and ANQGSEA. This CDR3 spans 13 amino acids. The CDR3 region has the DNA TGCAGCGTATCCAGTGTATATGGCTATGGCTACACCTTC. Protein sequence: CSVSSVYGYGYTF.

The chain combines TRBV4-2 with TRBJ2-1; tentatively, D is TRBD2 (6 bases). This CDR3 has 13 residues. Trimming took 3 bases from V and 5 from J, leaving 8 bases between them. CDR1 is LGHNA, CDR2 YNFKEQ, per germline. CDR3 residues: CASSQRGDNEQFF. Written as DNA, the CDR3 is TGTGCCAGCAGCCAGCGGGGCGACAATGAGCAGTTCTTC.

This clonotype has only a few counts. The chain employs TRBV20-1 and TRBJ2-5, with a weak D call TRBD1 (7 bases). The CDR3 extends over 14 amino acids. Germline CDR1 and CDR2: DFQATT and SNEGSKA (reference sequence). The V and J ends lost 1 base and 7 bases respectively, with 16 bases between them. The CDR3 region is CSARVGGGRVTQYF. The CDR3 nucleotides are TGCAGTGCTAGAGTTGGAGGGGGCCGGGTGACCCAGTACTTC.

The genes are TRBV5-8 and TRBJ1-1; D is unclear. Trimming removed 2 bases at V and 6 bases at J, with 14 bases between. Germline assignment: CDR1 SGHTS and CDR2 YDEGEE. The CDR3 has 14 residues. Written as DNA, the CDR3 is TGTGCCAGCAGCTTAATAAAAATGGCGGCTGAAGCTTTCTTT. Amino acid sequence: CASSLIKMAAEAFF.

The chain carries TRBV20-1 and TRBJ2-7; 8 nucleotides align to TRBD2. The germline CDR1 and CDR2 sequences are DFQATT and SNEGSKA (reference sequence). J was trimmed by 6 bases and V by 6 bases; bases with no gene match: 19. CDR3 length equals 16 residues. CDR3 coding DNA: TGCAGTGCCCTCGGACAGACGAGCGGGAGCTTACTCGAGCAGTACTTC. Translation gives CSALGQTSGSLLEQYF.

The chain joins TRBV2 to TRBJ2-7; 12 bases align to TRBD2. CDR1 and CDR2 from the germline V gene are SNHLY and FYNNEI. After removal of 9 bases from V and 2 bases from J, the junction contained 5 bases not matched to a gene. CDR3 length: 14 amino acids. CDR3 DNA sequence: TGTGCCAGGGGGACTAGCGGGCTTCCCTACGAGCAGTACTTC. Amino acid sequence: CARGTSGLPYEQYF.

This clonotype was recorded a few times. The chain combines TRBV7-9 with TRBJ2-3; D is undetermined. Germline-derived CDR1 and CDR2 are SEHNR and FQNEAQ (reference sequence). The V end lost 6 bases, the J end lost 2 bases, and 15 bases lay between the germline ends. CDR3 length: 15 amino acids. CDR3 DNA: TGTGCCAGCAGTGCCCTCAGGCAGATCACAGATACGCAGTATTTT. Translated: CASSALRQITDTQYF.

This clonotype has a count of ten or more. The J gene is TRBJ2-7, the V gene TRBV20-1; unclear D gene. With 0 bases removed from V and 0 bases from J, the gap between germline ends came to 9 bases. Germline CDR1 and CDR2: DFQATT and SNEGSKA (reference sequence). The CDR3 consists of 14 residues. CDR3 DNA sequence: TGCAGTGCTAGAGATCTTGGTAGCTCCTACGAGCAGTACTTC. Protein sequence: CSARDLGSSYEQYF.

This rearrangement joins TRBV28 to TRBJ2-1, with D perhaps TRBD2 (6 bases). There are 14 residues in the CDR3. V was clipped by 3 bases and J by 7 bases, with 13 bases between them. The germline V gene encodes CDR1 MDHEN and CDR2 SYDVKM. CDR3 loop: CASSFVGSGNEQFF. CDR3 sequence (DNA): TGTGCCAGCAGTTTCGTCGGGAGCGGGAATGAGCAGTTCTTC.

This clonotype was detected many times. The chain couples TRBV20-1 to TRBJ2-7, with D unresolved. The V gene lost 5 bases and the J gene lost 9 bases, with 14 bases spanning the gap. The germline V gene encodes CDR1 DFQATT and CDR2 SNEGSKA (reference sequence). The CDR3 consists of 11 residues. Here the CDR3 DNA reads TGCAGTGCTGCGGTCCTTTCCGGGCAGTACTTC. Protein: CSAAVLSGQYF.

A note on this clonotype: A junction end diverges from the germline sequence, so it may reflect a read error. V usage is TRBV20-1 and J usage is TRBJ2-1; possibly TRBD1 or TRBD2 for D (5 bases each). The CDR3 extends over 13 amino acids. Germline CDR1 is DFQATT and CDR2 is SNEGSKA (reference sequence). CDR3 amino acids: CSAVQPGRNQQFF. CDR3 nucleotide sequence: TGCAGTGCTGTCCAACCGGGACGCAATCAGCAGTTCTTC.